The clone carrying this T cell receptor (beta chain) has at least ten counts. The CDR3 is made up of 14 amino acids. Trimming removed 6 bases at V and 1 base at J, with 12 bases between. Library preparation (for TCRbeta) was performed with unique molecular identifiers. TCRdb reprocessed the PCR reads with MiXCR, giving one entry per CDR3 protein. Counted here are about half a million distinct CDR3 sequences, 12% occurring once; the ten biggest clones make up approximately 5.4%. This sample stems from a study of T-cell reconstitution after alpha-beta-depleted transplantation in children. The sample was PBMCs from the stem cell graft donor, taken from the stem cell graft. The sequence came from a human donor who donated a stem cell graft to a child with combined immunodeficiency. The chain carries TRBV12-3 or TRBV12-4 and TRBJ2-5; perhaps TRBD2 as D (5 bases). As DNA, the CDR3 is TGTGCCAGCAGGATAGGAGCGGTCCAAGAGACCCAGTACTTC. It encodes CASRIGAVQETQYF.